This entry is about one TCR beta chain. The antigen remains unidentified. The data were taken from a study of cytomegalovirus exposure and HLA in healthy donors. Germline loops: CDR1 DFQATT, CDR2 SNEGSKA (reference sequence). With 5 bases removed from V and 6 bases from J, the gap between germline ends came to 10 bases. The CDR3 length is 11 residues. Findings and limits, study-wide: In a later analysis, TCR association rates varied by HLA locus: DRB1 most, HLA-C fewest.

With 60 Vbeta and 13 Jbeta primers, the PCR was carried out. TCRdb keeps only in-frame clones here, not all; method: immunoSEQ multiplex PCR. The table has about 130,000 clones, 75% to 85% seen once. The chain employs TRBV20-1 and TRBJ1-1; D is perhaps TRBD1 (6 bases). The sequence came from a girl aged 2-10 years in good health and CMV-seronegative. The sample taken for sequencing was PBMCs. The DNA for the CDR3 is TGCAGTGCTCCAGGGGCCGCTGAAGCTTTCTTT. Translated: CSAPGAAEAFF.